This TCR beta chain emerged from a study of cytomegalovirus exposure and HLA in healthy donors. Study-level background: The 90 to 150 validation repertoires and the 666 first-cohort repertoires shared a platform, a later analysis reported.

The germline V gene has CDR1 ENHRY and CDR2 SYGVKD. The CDR3 is 14 amino acids. The V gene end was trimmed by 6 bases and the J gene end by 4 bases; junction bases not matched to a gene: 7. Points from the study as a whole: The TCR clusters that emerged in the first cohort tended, a later analysis found, to co-occur in the 120 or so validation repertoires.

Some clones are missing from TCRdb's copy, which holds only in-frame ones; the method was immunoSEQ multiplex PCR. The table lists 200,000 to 250,000 clones, 85% to 95% of them singletons. A word on this clone: The antigen is unknown.

The receptor's source is a woman younger than 30 in good health and CMV-seronegative. The sample comprised PBMCs. J is TRBJ2-7 and V is TRBV10-3, with TRBD1 matching over 9 bases. The CDR3 sequence: CAIRAGQGVYEQYF. The CDR3 region has the DNA TGTGCCATCAGGGCGGGACAGGGTGTGTACGAGCAGTACTTC.